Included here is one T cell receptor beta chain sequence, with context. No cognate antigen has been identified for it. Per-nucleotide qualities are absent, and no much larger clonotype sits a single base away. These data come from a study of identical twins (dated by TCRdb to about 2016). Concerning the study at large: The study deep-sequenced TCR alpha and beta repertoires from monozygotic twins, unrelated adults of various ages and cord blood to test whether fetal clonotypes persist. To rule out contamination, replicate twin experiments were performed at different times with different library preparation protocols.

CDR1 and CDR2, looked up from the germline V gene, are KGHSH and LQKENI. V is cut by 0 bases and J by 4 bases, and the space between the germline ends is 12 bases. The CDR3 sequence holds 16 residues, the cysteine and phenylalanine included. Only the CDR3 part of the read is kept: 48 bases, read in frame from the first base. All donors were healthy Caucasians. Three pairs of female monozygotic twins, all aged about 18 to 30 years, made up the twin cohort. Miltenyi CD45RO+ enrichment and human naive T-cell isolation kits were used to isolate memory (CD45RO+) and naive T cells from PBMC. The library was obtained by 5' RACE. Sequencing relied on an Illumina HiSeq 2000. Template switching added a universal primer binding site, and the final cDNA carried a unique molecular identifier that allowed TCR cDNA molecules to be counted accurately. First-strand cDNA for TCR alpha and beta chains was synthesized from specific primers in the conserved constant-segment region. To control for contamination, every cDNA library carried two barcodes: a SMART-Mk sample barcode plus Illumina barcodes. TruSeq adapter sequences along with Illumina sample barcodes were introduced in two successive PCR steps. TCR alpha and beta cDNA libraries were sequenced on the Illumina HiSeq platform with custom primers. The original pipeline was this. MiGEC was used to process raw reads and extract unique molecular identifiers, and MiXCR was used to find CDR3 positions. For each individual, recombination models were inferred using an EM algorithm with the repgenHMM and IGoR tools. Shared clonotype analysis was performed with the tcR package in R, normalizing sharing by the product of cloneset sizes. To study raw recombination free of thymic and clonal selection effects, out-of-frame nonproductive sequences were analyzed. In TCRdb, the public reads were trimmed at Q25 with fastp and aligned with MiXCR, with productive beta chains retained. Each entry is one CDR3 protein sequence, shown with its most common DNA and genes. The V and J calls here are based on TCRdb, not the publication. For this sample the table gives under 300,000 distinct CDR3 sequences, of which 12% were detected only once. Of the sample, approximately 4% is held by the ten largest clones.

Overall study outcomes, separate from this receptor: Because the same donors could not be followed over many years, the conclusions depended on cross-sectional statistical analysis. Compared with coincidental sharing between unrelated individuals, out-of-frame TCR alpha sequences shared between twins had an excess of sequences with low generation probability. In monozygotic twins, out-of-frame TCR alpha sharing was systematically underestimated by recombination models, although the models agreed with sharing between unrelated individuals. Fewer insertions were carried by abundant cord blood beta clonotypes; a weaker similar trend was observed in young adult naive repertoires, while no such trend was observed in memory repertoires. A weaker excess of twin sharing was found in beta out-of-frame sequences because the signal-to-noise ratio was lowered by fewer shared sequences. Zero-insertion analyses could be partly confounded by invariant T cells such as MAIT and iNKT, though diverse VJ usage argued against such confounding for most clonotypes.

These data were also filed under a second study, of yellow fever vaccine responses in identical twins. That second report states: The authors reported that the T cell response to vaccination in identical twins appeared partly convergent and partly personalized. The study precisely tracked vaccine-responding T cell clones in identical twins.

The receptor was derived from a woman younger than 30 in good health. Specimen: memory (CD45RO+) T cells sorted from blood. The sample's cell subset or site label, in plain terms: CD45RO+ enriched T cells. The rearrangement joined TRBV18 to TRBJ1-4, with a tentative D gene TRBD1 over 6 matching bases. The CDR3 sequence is CASSPPGRDNNEKLFF. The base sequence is TGTGCCAGCTCACCACCGGGCAGGGACAATAATGAAAAACTGTTTTTT. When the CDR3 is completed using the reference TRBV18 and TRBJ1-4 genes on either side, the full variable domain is NAGVMQNPRHLVRRRGQEARLRCSPMKGHSHVYWYRQLPEEGLKFMVYLQKENIIDESGMPKERFSAEFPKEGPSILRIQQVVRGDSAAYFCASSPPGRDNNEKLFFGSGTQLSVL.